The 31 T cell receptor beta chains below were found in one sample sequenced in a study of T-cell reconstitution after alpha-beta-depleted transplantation in children. For TCRbeta, the library was prepared with unique molecular identifiers. A single record per CDR3 protein comes from TCRdb applying MiXCR to the PCR reads. This repertoire shows 200,000 to 300,000 distinct CDR3 sequences, around 12% found once; its top ten account for over 2%. Source: PBMCs from the stem cell graft donor, taken from the stem cell graft. These receptors all come from a human donor who donated a stem cell graft to a child with acute lymphoblastic leukemia.

At least ten counts were recorded for this clonotype. This chain joins TRBV2 and TRBJ1-1; no definite D call. Trimming pared 5 bases from V and 6 bases from J, leaving 19 bases between. Germline V lookup: CDR1 SNHLY, CDR2 FYNNEI. This CDR3 has 15 amino acids. This chain's CDR3 is CASSLRGRHQAEAFF. The CDR3 region has the DNA TGTGCCAGCAGTCTTAGAGGACGGCATCAAGCTGAAGCTTTCTTT.

This clonotype was detected ten times or more. The genes are TRBV4-3 and TRBJ2-2, with a tentative D call TRBD1 (5 bases). Germline CDR1 and CDR2: LGHNA and YSLEER. The CDR3 has 17 residues. Between the trimmed V and J ends, which lost 0 bases and 0 bases, there was a span of 11 bases. CDR3 region: CASSQDLTAANTGELFF. CDR3 nucleotide sequence: TGCGCCAGCAGCCAAGATTTGACAGCCGCGAACACCGGGGAGCTGTTTTTT.

This clonotype appeared many times. CDR3 in DNA: TGTGCCAGCAGCCAGAGGGGCAGAGAAAACATTCAGTACTTC. Amino acids: CASSQRGRENIQYF. This chain uses TRBV14 with TRBJ2-4; D may correspond to TRBD1 or TRBD2 (5 bases each). Trimming left V 3 bases short and J 5 bases short, with 11 bases between. This CDR3 is 14 amino acids long. Germline loops: CDR1 SGHDN, CDR2 FVKESK.

This clonotype was recorded at least ten times. V and J are TRBV29-1 and TRBJ2-1; D is tentatively TRBD1 or TRBD2 (6 bases each). The germline V gene encodes CDR1 SQVTM and CDR2 ANQGSEA. With 0 bases removed from V and 8 bases from J, the gap between germline ends came to 14 bases. The CDR3 extends over 14 amino acids. In nucleotides, the CDR3 is TGCAGCGTTGAAGATCAATGGAGGGGGGATGAGCAGTTCTTC. The encoded protein is CSVEDQWRGDEQFF.

Remarks on this clonotype: A much larger clone differs from this one at a single base, so this may be a read error. CDR3 loop: CASSRPSDRGPSNTIYF. The CDR3 DNA follows: TGTGCCAGCAGCCGGCCCTCGGACAGGGGTCCTTCAAACACCATATATTTT. This chain joins TRBV5-4 and TRBJ1-3, with 9 bases fitting TRBD1. V was pared by 4 bases and J by 6 bases, with 14 bases of the junction left unmatched. The CDR3 runs 17 residues. Germline CDR1 reads SGHNT; CDR2 reads YYREEE (reference sequence).

With respect to this clonotype: A much larger clone differs by one base, so this may be a read error. No DNA is shown, since the ends of the CDR3 on it are uncertain; the CDR3 is the one TCRdb lists. This chain joins TRBV7-9 and TRBJ2-4; TRBD1, as called in the table, went unchecked against the DNA. The CDR3 adds up to 17 amino acids, both ends counted. The V gene's germline CDR1 is SEHNR and CDR2 FQNEAQ (reference sequence). The CDR3 reads CASSLFGTGAAKNILYF.

At least ten counts were recorded for this clonotype. J is TRBJ2-7 and V is TRBV11-2; D unclear. Trimming stripped 3 bases from V and 2 bases from J, with 8 bases between. The CDR3 extends over 13 amino acids. Per germline, CDR1 SGHAT and CDR2 FQNNGV. CDR3 sequence reads: CASSFPSAYEQYF. CDR3 nucleotides: TGTGCCAGCAGCTTCCCAAGTGCCTACGAGCAGTACTTC.

This clonotype was detected a few times. CDR3 residues: CASPKTGTSGNTIYF. The CDR3 DNA follows: TGTGCCTCCCCTAAGACAGGGACCTCTGGAAACACCATATATTTT. This chain joins TRBV30 and TRBJ1-3, with 7 bases matching TRBD1. The CDR3 is made up of 15 amino acids. V was clipped by 7 bases and J by 0 bases; unmatched bases: 9. CDR1 is GTSNPN and CDR2 is SVGIG in the germline V gene (reference sequence).

V is TRBV5-1 and J is TRBJ1-2; no reliable D call. Germline V gives CDR1 SGHRS, CDR2 YFSETQ. This CDR3 comprises 13 residues. The germline V and J ends were trimmed by 1 base and 3 bases, with 7 bases remaining between them. The CDR3 reads CASSLKVDYGYTF. CDR3 nucleotide sequence: TGCGCCAGCAGCTTGAAGGTGGACTATGGCTACACCTTC.

The chain uses TRBV11-2 and TRBJ1-2; perhaps TRBD1 as D (6 bases). Germline V CDR1 and CDR2: SGHAT, FQNNGV. Between the trimmed V and J ends, which lost 5 bases and 2 bases, there was a span of 15 bases. This CDR3 is built from 15 residues. CDR3: CASSRAGTLNYGYTF. CDR3 sequence (DNA): TGTGCCAGCAGCCGGGCCGGGACACTCAACTATGGCTACACCTTC.

In this sample, this clonotype turned up many times. The chain combines TRBV27 with TRBJ2-1, with D possibly matching TRBD2 (6 bases). This CDR3 is 17 amino acids long. Per germline, CDR1 MNHEY and CDR2 SMNVEV (reference sequence). The V and J ends lost 6 bases and 2 bases respectively, with 20 bases between them. The DNA of the CDR3 is TGTGCCAGCAGCTTTCTCAGTCTAGCGAACACCTACAATGAGCAGTTCTTC. Its protein product is CASSFLSLANTYNEQFF.

This clonotype was picked up many times. V gene TRBV5-1 combines with J gene TRBJ2-7, with D possibly TRBD1 on 6 matching bases. The CDR3 consists of 15 residues. Germline V lookup: CDR1 SGHRS, CDR2 YFSETQ. Trimming removed 0 bases at V and 6 bases at J, with 16 bases between. Written as DNA, the CDR3 is TGCGCCAGCAGCTTGGCTCGCAGGGGCGGTGTCGAGCAGTACTTC. This sequence encodes CASSLARRGGVEQYF.

This clonotype was seen at least ten times. The gene calls are TRBV20-1 and TRBJ2-3, with 12 bases fitting TRBD2. With V trimmed by 6 bases and J by 9 bases, 10 bases remained unmatched. CDR3 size: 14 residues. CDR1 is DFQATT and CDR2 is SNEGSKA in the germline V gene (reference sequence). DNA of the CDR3: TGCAGTGCCGAGACTAGCGGGGGTGAAGGAACGCAGTATTTT. Its protein product is CSAETSGGEGTQYF.

This clonotype has just a few counts. The rearrangement uses TRBV5-1 and TRBJ2-4; 9 nucleotides align to TRBD1. Trimming cost V 4 bases and J 6 bases; bases outside gene matches: 8. CDR3 length: 15 amino acids. Germline V CDR1 and CDR2: SGHRS, YFSETQ. CDR3 loop: CASSPGTGRGNIQYF. CDR3 coding DNA: TGCGCCAGCAGCCCCGGGACAGGGCGGGGAAACATTCAGTACTTC.

This clonotype was picked up many times. In DNA form, the CDR3 reads TGTGCCAGTAGTACGGACAGGTTTCAGCCCCAGCATTTT. Translating gives CASSTDRFQPQHF. The rearrangement links TRBV19 to TRBJ1-5; the match to TRBD1 covers 7 bases. This CDR3 is built from 13 residues. In germline, CDR1 is LNHDA, CDR2 SQIVND (reference sequence). With V trimmed by 4 bases and J by 6 bases, 3 bases remained unmatched. Full variable domain (outside the CDR3, taken from reference TRBV19 and TRBJ1-5): DGGITQSPKYLFRKEGQNVTLSCEQNLNHDAMYWYRQDPGQGLRLIYYSQIVNDFQKGDIAEGYSVSREKKESFPLTVTSAQKNPTAFYLCASSTDRFQPQHFGDGTRLSIL.

This clonotype was counted at least ten times. This rearrangement joins TRBV6-1 to TRBJ2-2, with 7 bases lining up with TRBD2. CDR3 length equals 15 residues. V shed 7 bases, J shed 4 bases, and the junction held 9 bases outside the gene matches. Per germline, CDR1 MNHNS and CDR2 SASEGT. The CDR3 sequence: CASNPTGRGTGELFF. The CDR3 DNA follows: TGTGCCAGCAATCCAACGGGGAGGGGCACCGGGGAGCTGTTTTTT.

This clonotype appeared many times. The V gene is TRBV20-1, the J gene TRBJ1-5, with D possibly TRBD1 on 5 matching bases. The CDR3 is 12 amino acids. Germline V gives CDR1 DFQATT, CDR2 SNEGSKA (reference sequence). Trimming shortened V by 7 bases and J by 2 bases, and 9 bases separated the two germline ends. As DNA, the CDR3 is TGCAGTGTCAGAGGGGGCAATCAGCCCCAGCATTTT. This sequence encodes CSVRGGNQPQHF.

This clonotype was recorded a few times. The chain links TRBV7-2 to TRBJ2-1; maybe TRBD2 (5 bases). Germline values: CDR1 SGHTA, CDR2 FQGNSA. The CDR3 has 15 amino acids. The V end lost 1 base, the J end lost 9 bases, and 16 bases lay between the germline ends. The CDR3 coding sequence is TGTGCCAGCAGCTTAGGCCACGGGGAGTGGGGTGAGCAGTTCTTC. This codes for CASSLGHGEWGEQFF.

As for this clonotype: This may be a read error: a much more frequent sequence differs by one nucleotide. The V gene is TRBV5-6, the J gene TRBJ1-3, with 7 positions matching TRBD1. CDR3 length: 17 residues. Germline CDR1 reads SGHDT; CDR2 reads YYEEEE. The CDR3 DNA reads TGTGCCAGCAGGACGGCCGGGGGACAGAGCTCTGGACACACCATATATTTT. Translation gives CASRTAGGQSSGHTIYF.

The genes are TRBV11-2 and TRBJ1-1; tentatively, D is TRBD1 (5 bases). Trimming removed 4 bases from V and 4 bases from J, with 25 bases in between. Germline V gene lookup returns CDR1 SGHAT and CDR2 FQNNGV. This CDR3 is 18 amino acids long. DNA for the CDR3: TGTGCCAGCAGCTACCGGTGGGGAGGTGTAAGGGGTGGCACTGAAGCTTTCTTT. Translating it yields CASSYRWGGVRGGTEAFF. The whole variable domain, filled in from reference TRBV11-2 and TRBJ1-1, reads EAGVAQSPRYKIIEKRQSVAFWCNPISGHATLYWYQQILGQGPKLLIQFQNNGVVDDSQLPKDRFSAERLKGVDSTLKIQPAKLEDSAVYLCASSYRWGGVRGGTEAFFGQGTRLTVV.

The chain is built from TRBV30 and TRBJ1-1; D remains ambiguous. This CDR3 spans 14 amino acids. Germline V CDR1 and CDR2: GTSNPN, SVGIG (reference sequence). V lost 3 bases, J lost 8 bases, and 19 bases lay in between. Written as DNA, the CDR3 is TGTGCCTGGAGGTTGGGGAACAGCGTGGACGAAGCTTTCTTT. Translation: CAWRLGNSVDEAFF.

The sample holds many counts of this clonotype. J is TRBJ1-2 and V is TRBV20-1; D gene unclear. Germline values: CDR1 DFQATT, CDR2 SNEGSKA (reference sequence). V was shortened by 5 bases and J by 2 bases, with 15 bases between the two germline ends. This CDR3 has 14 amino acids. The chain's CDR3 is CSAGSTPLNYGYTF. Written as DNA, the CDR3 is TGCAGTGCTGGAAGCACACCTCTCAACTATGGCTACACCTTC.

This clonotype was detected only a few times. This chain uses TRBV20-1 with TRBJ2-2, with D perhaps being TRBD1 or TRBD2 (5 bases each). CDR3 length equals 17 residues. Trimming pared 0 bases from V and 6 bases from J, leaving 20 bases between. Per the germline V gene, CDR1 is DFQATT and CDR2 is SNEGSKA (reference sequence). CDR3 sequence: CSAREFETGQDPGELFF. CDR3 sequence (DNA): TGCAGTGCTAGAGAATTCGAGACGGGGCAGGACCCCGGGGAGCTGTTTTTT.

This clonotype was found many times. CDR3 in amino acids: CASSERRGTQYF. As DNA, the CDR3 is TGTGCCAGCAGTGAACGTCGTGGGACCCAGTACTTC. The rearrangement uses TRBV2 and TRBJ2-5; D unresolved. The CDR3 covers 12 residues. Germline values: CDR1 SNHLY, CDR2 FYNNEI. V lost 2 bases, J lost 7 bases, and 8 bases lay in between.

This clonotype has ten or more counts. The J gene is TRBJ2-3, the V gene TRBV29-1; 14 bases align to TRBD2. Germline CDR1 and CDR2: SQVTM and ANQGSEA. The CDR3 has 15 amino acids. V lost 7 bases and J lost 5; bases outside the gene matches: 8. The CDR3, as DNA: TGCAGCGATTCCGGGACTAGCGGGGGAAGAGATACGCAGTATTTT. Its translation: CSDSGTSGGRDTQYF.

Turning to this clonotype: The conserved phenylalanine or tryptophan is not found at the CDR3 terminus, so this likely reflects a read error. The chain joins TRBV5-1 to TRBJ2-1; possible D gene TRBD2, 5 bases. CDR1 and CDR2 from the germline V gene are SGHRS and YFSETQ. V shed 4 bases and J shed 0 bases, with 11 bases lying between them. The CDR3 has 15 amino acids. Here the CDR3 reads CASSPTGSSYNEQFL. CDR3 in DNA: TGCGCCAGCAGCCCGACGGGAAGCTCCTACAATGAGCAGTTCTTG.

In its sample, this clonotype was seen many times. The genes are TRBV24-1 and TRBJ2-3; D possibly corresponds to TRBD1 (6 bases). The CDR3 is 17 amino acids. V gave up 5 bases and J gave up 3 bases, with 20 bases separating them. Germline V gene data show CDR1 as KGHDR and CDR2 as SFDVKD. The CDR3 coding sequence is TGTGCCACCAGTGTCGGGACAACAAACTGGGCGACAGATACGCAGTATTTT. Amino acid sequence: CATSVGTTNWATDTQYF.

This clonotype was picked up many times. The chain uses TRBV12-3 or TRBV12-4 and TRBJ2-3; TRBD1 matches 12 bases. The CDR3 totals 16 residues. V lost 6 bases and J lost 2; bases outside the gene matches: 6. CDR3 in amino acids: CASRLGQGASTDTQYF. CDR3 coding DNA: TGTGCCAGCAGACTGGGACAGGGGGCTTCCACAGATACGCAGTATTTT.

CDR3 amino acids: CASSKGFRWSGGPYEQYF. The CDR3 region has the DNA TGTGCCAGCTCCAAAGGATTTAGATGGAGCGGGGGACCCTACGAGCAGTACTTC. This sequence joins TRBV3-2 and TRBJ2-7; the table's D call TRBD2 went unverified against the DNA. TRBV3-2 is recorded as a pseudogene. The CDR3 contains 18 residues.

This clonotype was detected ten times or more. This chain connects TRBV12-5 to TRBJ2-3; D is tentatively TRBD1 or TRBD2 (5 bases each). The germline CDR1 and CDR2 sequences are LGHNT and FRNRAP. CDR3 size: 16 residues. V lost 4 bases and J lost 1, with 15 bases in between. CDR3 sequence reads: CASGSPGDRRTDTQYF. DNA for the CDR3: TGTGCTAGTGGTTCGCCCGGGGACCGCCGCACAGATACGCAGTATTTT.

This clonotype was recorded at least ten times. The genes are TRBV12-3 or TRBV12-4 and TRBJ1-2; D call uncertain. CDR3 length: 10 amino acids. V lost 10 bases and J 8 bases, leaving 11 bases between the germline ends. The CDR3 DNA reads as TGTGCCATCCTAGATCGAGGCTACACCTTC. It codes for CAILDRGYTF.